The 26 T cell receptor beta chains below were found in one sample sequenced in a study of cytomegalovirus exposure and HLA in healthy donors. The PCR used 60 Vbeta and 13 Jbeta primers. Measured with immunoSEQ multiplex PCR; TCRdb has only the in-frame clones, and not every one. The sample has about 210,000 clones, and its top ten clones hold approximately 0.98%. Sequencing was done on a sample of PBMCs. The receptors were gathered from a woman aged 25 to 39 in good health and CMV-seropositive.

The CDR3: CASSTQGLAGGFAHEQFF. Written as DNA, the CDR3 is TGTGCCAGTAGTACCCAGGGACTAGCGGGAGGGTTCGCCCATGAGCAGTTCTTC. The chain uses TRBV19 and TRBJ2-1; 16 bases match TRBD2. V lost 4 bases, J lost 8 bases, and 11 bases stayed unmatched. CDR1 LNHDA and CDR2 SQIVND come from the germline V gene (reference sequence). The CDR3 loop spans 18 amino acids.

The chain recombines TRBV11-2 with TRBJ1-3; D may be TRBD1 (6 bases). CDR1 and CDR2 from the germline V gene are SGHAT and FQNNGV. V shed 0 bases and J shed 0 bases, with 12 bases lying between them. The length of the CDR3 is 17 residues. The CDR3 spells CASSLEGQRFSGNTIYF. CDR3 nucleotides: TGTGCCAGCAGCTTAGAGGGACAACGATTCTCTGGAAACACCATATATTTT.

V and J are TRBV18 and TRBJ2-3, with D unresolved. The ends were cut back, 2 bases at V and 0 bases at J, with 6 bases in the middle. The CDR3 runs to 14 residues. The V gene's germline CDR1 is KGHSH and CDR2 LQKENI. The CDR3: CASSPTASTDTQYF. CDR3 nucleotide sequence: TGTGCCAGCTCACCAACAGCTAGCACAGATACGCAGTATTTT.

Turning to this clone: Other DNA sequences in the sample encode the same CDR3. The chain links TRBV5-1 to TRBJ2-1, with D hard to call. Between the trimmed V and J ends, which lost 0 bases and 9 bases, there was a span of 10 bases. The CDR3 is 13 amino acids. The germline gives CDR1 SGHRS, CDR2 YFSETQ. This CDR3 reads CASSLEPSGEQFF. The CDR3 DNA follows: TGCGCCAGCAGCTTGGAACCGTCGGGTGAGCAGTTCTTC.

Notes on this clone: Compared with germline, one end of the junction differs, possibly owing to a read error. V gene TRBV27 combines with J gene TRBJ1-5; D unclear. CDR3 size: 13 residues. Germline CDR1 reads MNHEY; CDR2 reads SMNVEV (reference sequence). CDR3 in DNA: TGTGCCAGCAGTTTATCTGGCAAACAGCCCCAGCATTTT. Its protein is CASSLSGKQPQHF.

The chain combines TRBV10-3 with TRBJ1-5; D perhaps matches TRBD1 (6 bases). CDR1 ENHRY and CDR2 SYGVKD come from the germline V gene. V was pared by 5 bases and J by 7 bases, with 15 bases between. The CDR3 sequence is 14 residues long. Here the CDR3 reads CAISSSQGRQPQHF. Here the CDR3 DNA reads TGTGCCATCAGTTCCTCACAGGGTCGCCAGCCCCAGCATTTT.

The chain combines TRBV5-1 with TRBJ1-2; D may be TRBD1 (5 bases). With 2 bases removed from V and 1 base from J, the gap between germline ends came to 12 bases. Germline CDR1 and CDR2: SGHRS and YFSETQ. The CDR3 consists of 15 residues. CDR3 sequence: CASSFRRGDNYGYTF. DNA of the CDR3: TGCGCCAGCAGCTTTCGTAGGGGCGATAACTATGGCTACACCTTC.

J is TRBJ2-7 and V is TRBV5-4, with 9 bases matching TRBD1. With 4 bases clipped from V and 3 bases from J, the junction kept 8 bases outside the gene matches. This CDR3 has 15 residues. Germline-derived CDR1 and CDR2 are SGHNT and YYREEE (reference sequence). This CDR3 reads CASSPTPGQGYEQYF. The CDR3 DNA is TGTGCCAGCAGCCCGACCCCGGGACAGGGCTACGAGCAGTACTTC.

The chain employs TRBV1 and TRBJ2-1; TRBD2 was called by the table and not checked on the DNA. TRBV1 constitutes a pseudogene. The CDR3 loop spans 17 amino acids. CDR3 residues: CTSSQDLRTSGYNEQFF. In DNA form, the CDR3 reads TGCACCAGCAGCCAAGATCTTAGAACTAGCGGTTACAATGAGCAGTTCTTC.

The gene calls are TRBV14 and TRBJ1-2, with D maybe TRBD1 (5 bases). The CDR3 is made up of 11 amino acids. From germline, CDR1 is SGHDN and CDR2 FVKESK. Trimming shortened V by 5 bases and J by 8 bases, and 9 bases separated the two germline ends. In DNA form, the CDR3 reads TGTGCCAGCAGCTCAGGGTGGGGCTACACCTTC. This encodes CASSSGWGYTF.

The V call is TRBV4-1, the J call TRBJ1-2; D might be TRBD1 (5 bases). Germline CDR1 MGHRA, CDR2 YSYEKL. The germline V and J ends were trimmed by 3 bases and 8 bases, with 28 bases remaining between them. The CDR3 totals 18 residues. This CDR3 reads CASSQQRGTERSGYGYTF. DNA of the CDR3: TGCGCCAGCAGCCAGCAAAGGGGAACAGAAAGGAGTGGTTACGGCTACACCTTC.

This chain joins TRBV29-1 and TRBJ2-7; 9 bases agree with TRBD2. CDR1 and CDR2 from the germline V gene are SQVTM and ANQGSEA. V lost 4 bases to trimming and J lost 2 bases; unmatched junction nucleotides: 6. CDR3 size: 14 residues. The chain's CDR3 is CSVAGTSRAYEQYF. The CDR3 region has the DNA TGCAGCGTTGCCGGGACTAGCCGCGCCTACGAGCAGTACTTC.

The chain couples TRBV5-1 to TRBJ1-5; a possible D gene is TRBD1 (6 bases). CDR1 SGHRS and CDR2 YFSETQ come from the germline V gene. The CDR3 runs to 15 residues. Between the trimmed V and J ends, which lost 4 bases and 5 bases, there was a span of 16 bases. The CDR3 sequence: CASSNTTGQYQPQHF. CDR3 DNA: TGCGCCAGCAGCAACACGACAGGTCAGTATCAGCCCCAGCATTTT.

This chain connects TRBV5-6 to TRBJ2-3; the match to TRBD1 covers 9 bases. The germline gives CDR1 SGHDT, CDR2 YYEEEE. Losses at the gene ends were 3 bases for V and 1 base for J; bases not matched to a gene: 6. The CDR3 has 16 amino acids. For the CDR3, the DNA is TGTGCCAGCAGCTCCCGGACAGGGGCGGGCACAGATACGCAGTATTTT. Amino acids: CASSSRTGAGTDTQYF.

This chain connects TRBV6-1 to TRBJ1-1, with 8 bases that match TRBD1. J gave up 3 bases and V 0 bases, and 6 bases lay outside the gene matches. CDR1 is MNHNS, CDR2 SASEGT, per germline. This CDR3 comprises 16 residues. In DNA form, the CDR3 reads TGTGCCAGCAGTGAAGCGGTTGGACAGGGATACACTGAAGCTTTCTTT. The encoded protein is CASSEAVGQGYTEAFF.

This sequence joins TRBV7-6 and TRBJ2-7, with TRBD1 identical over 8 bases. V lost 1 base to trimming and J lost 1 base; unmatched junction nucleotides: 6. The CDR3 is 16 amino acids. Germline CDR1 SGHVS, CDR2 FNYEAQ. DNA for the CDR3: TGTGCCAGCAGCTTAGGGCAGGGGGCAGGGTCCTACGAGCAGTACTTC. It translates to CASSLGQGAGSYEQYF.

The V gene is TRBV12-5, the J gene TRBJ2-1; 9 bases are shared with TRBD1. CDR3 length: 18 residues. V gave up 6 bases and J gave up 0 bases; unmatched junction bases: 12. Germline assignment: CDR1 LGHNT and CDR2 FRNRAP. CDR3 in amino acids: CASGRDRGIECSYNEQFF. CDR3 sequence (DNA): TGTGCTAGTGGGCGAGACAGGGGGATCGAGTGCTCCTACAATGAGCAGTTCTTC.

The chain has TRBV19 and TRBJ2-1; D is undetermined. The CDR3 is 15 residues long. V was cut by 2 bases and J by 1 base, with 9 bases left in between. Per germline, CDR1 LNHDA and CDR2 SQIVND (reference sequence). CDR3 protein: CASSISLESYNEQFF. In DNA, the CDR3 is TGTGCCAGTAGTATATCGCTAGAATCCTACAATGAGCAGTTCTTC. Full variable domain (remainder filled in from reference TRBV19 and TRBJ2-1): DGGITQSPKYLFRKEGQNVTLSCEQNLNHDAMYWYRQDPGQGLRLIYYSQIVNDFQKGDIAEGYSVSREKKESFPLTVTSAQKNPTAFYLCASSISLESYNEQFFGPGTRLTVL.

The chain employs TRBV12-5 and TRBJ2-5, with D tentatively TRBD2 (6 bases). Between the trimmed V and J ends, which lost 6 bases and 4 bases, there was a span of 12 bases. The CDR3 sequence is 13 residues long. In germline, CDR1 is LGHNT, CDR2 FRNRAP. The DNA of the CDR3 is TGTGCTAGTGGACCCCAGGGAGGAGAGACCCAGTACTTC. Translation: CASGPQGGETQYF.

The chain couples TRBV4-2 to TRBJ1-2, with 7 bases lining up with TRBD1. V lost 4 bases to trimming and J lost 2 bases; unmatched junction nucleotides: 7. Germline CDR1 is LGHNA and CDR2 is YNFKEQ. The CDR3 consists of 15 residues. CDR3 coding DNA: TGTGCCAGCAGCCTACAGGCGGACAGGAACTATGGCTACACCTTC. Translation gives CASSLQADRNYGYTF.

The CDR3 here is CASSDLGGITGELFF. CDR3 bases: TGTGCCAGCAGTGATTTAGGCGGGATAACCGGGGAGCTGTTTTTT. The V and J genes are TRBV6-1 and TRBJ2-2, with D possibly being TRBD2 (6 bases). The V end was cut by 3 bases, the J end by 5 bases, with 13 bases between. The CDR3 runs to 15 residues. In germline, CDR1 is MNHNS, CDR2 SASEGT.

The gene calls are TRBV27 and TRBJ1-1, with D perhaps matching TRBD1 (6 bases). Germline CDR1 and CDR2: MNHEY and SMNVEV (reference sequence). Trimming took 6 bases from V and 1 from J, leaving 15 bases between them. The CDR3 is made up of 15 amino acids. The DNA of the CDR3 is TGTGCCAGCAGGAGACCGGGACACACGAACACTGAAGCTTTCTTT. Amino acids: CASRRPGHTNTEAFF.

The chain links TRBV5-6 to TRBJ2-5, with TRBD1 as a possible D gene (6 bases). V was trimmed by 5 bases and J by 2 bases, leaving 13 bases between them. The V gene's germline CDR1 is SGHDT and CDR2 YYEEEE. The CDR3 consists of 14 residues. The CDR3 sequence: CASSRRGGQETQYF. The CDR3 nucleotides read TGTGCCAGCAGTCGAAGAGGGGGACAAGAGACCCAGTACTTC.

The chain links TRBV7-9 to TRBJ2-2; maybe TRBD2 (5 bases). Between the trimmed V and J ends, which lost 1 base and 3 bases, there was a span of 15 bases. There are 17 residues in the CDR3. Germline V gene sequence: CDR1 SEHNR, CDR2 FQNEAQ (reference sequence). CDR3: CASSLVSFAGDTGELFF. The CDR3 bases are TGTGCCAGCAGCTTAGTGTCATTTGCCGGGGACACCGGGGAGCTGTTTTTT.

Written as DNA, the CDR3 is TGTGCCAGCTCGCCTTACAGGGGGATCGACGCGATTACCGAAAAACTGTTTTTT. Translation: CASSPYRGIDAITEKLFF. The chain employs TRBV18 and TRBJ1-4; 8 bases fit TRBD1. The CDR3 spans 18 residues. Trimming cost V 6 bases and J 8 bases; bases outside gene matches: 20. Germline CDR1 is KGHSH and CDR2 is LQKENI.

V and J are TRBV7-9 and TRBJ2-5; TRBD2 agrees at 9 bases. This CDR3 region has 14 residues. Per the germline V gene, CDR1 is SEHNR and CDR2 is FQNEAQ (reference sequence). V gave up 4 bases and J gave up 3 bases; unmatched junction bases: 3. The CDR3 sequence: CASSSIAGEETQYF. The CDR3 region has the DNA TGTGCCAGCAGCTCAATAGCGGGAGAAGAGACCCAGTACTTC.